This T cell receptor (beta chain) derives from a study of molecular identifiers for immune sequencing clone quantification. Libraries of naive CD8 T cells were made from roughly 20,000 to 1,000,000 sorted cells. They used 10%, 30% or 50% RNA. Isolation of naive CD8 T cells was achieved by sorting on a CD8+CD4-CCR7+CD45RA+ phenotype. The V end lost 6 bases, the J end lost 1 base, and 10 bases lay between the germline ends. Germline CDR1 MDHEN, CDR2 SYDVKM. CDR3 length: 13 amino acids. Study-wide results and caveats: In CMV-specific effectors, clones above 20 copies held over 97% of molecules; naive, under 1%.

Bulk libraries came from a prior protocol with listed TCR primers. MiXCR, run by TCRdb on the PCR reads, gives a single entry per CDR3 protein. The sample has about 300,000 distinct CDR3 sequences; about a fifth are singletons. This clonotype was seen at least ten times. The antigen is not known. Input material: naive CD8+ T cells from blood, with Jurkat cell RNA spiked in. Subset denoted: FACS-sorted CD8+CD4-CCR7+CD45RA+ naive T cells. This sequence originates from a human donor in good health. Some libraries in this study had Jurkat cell RNA spiked in. The chain is built from TRBV28 and TRBJ2-7, with D tentatively TRBD2 (5 bases). CDR3 sequence (DNA): TGTGCCAGCAGAACCGGGAATTCCTACGAGCAGTACTTC. It specifies CASRTGNSYEQYF. The full variable domain, with the rest looked up from reference TRBV28 and TRBJ2-7, is DVKVTQSSRYLVKRTGEKVFLECVQDMDHENMFWYRQDPGLGLRLIYFSYDVKMKEKGDIPEGYSVSREKKERFSLILESASTNQTSMYLCASRTGNSYEQYFGPGTRLTVT.